The T cell receptor (beta chain) under discussion was sequenced for a study of Ad26.COV2.S vaccination and SARS-CoV-2 variants. The wider study: Once or twice, 56 days apart, Ad26.COV2.S was delivered intramuscularly.

The repertoire was sequenced with immunoSEQ multiplex PCR; TCRdb's copy has only in-frame clones and lacks some. The top ten hold 2.5% to 3.5% of the sample, which has more than 250,000 clones, more than 70% seen once. Germline loops: CDR1 MNHEY, CDR2 SVGEGT. This CDR3 has 16 residues. J was trimmed by 0 bases and V by 2 bases; bases with no gene match: 4. This clone appeared once. Treatment given: some 20 received Ad26.COV2.S at low or high dose, single or two shots; 5 received placebo; per-sample allocation not given. Sampling was performed 63 days after the first vaccine or placebo injection. The sample here was peripheral blood, taken in a trial of Ad26.COV2.S vaccine versus placebo. V gene TRBV6-2 or TRBV6-3 combines with J gene TRBJ2-7, with TRBD2 matching over 10 bases. The clonotype was recovered from a person aged 18-60 years who received the Ad26.COV2.S COVID-19 vaccine or a placebo. The CDR3 DNA reads as TGTGCCAGCAGTTACCTAGCGGGGGTAGACTCCTACGAGCAGTACTTC. Amino acids: CASSYLAGVDSYEQYF.